One and the same sample provided the 28 T cell receptor beta chains below, sequenced in a study of blood T cell repertoires in COVID-19. This table comes from immunoSEQ multiplex PCR, and its TCRdb copy is limited to in-frame clones, with some not included. The table includes about 56,000 clones, 72% detected once. The source material was peripheral blood. The receptor set was obtained from a woman between 65 and 79 years old with COVID-19, enrolled during active disease.

Of note for this clone: A much larger clonotype is one base distant, so this may be a read error. The chain recombines TRBV11-2 with TRBJ2-2; the D gene is possibly TRBD1 (5 bases). This CDR3 has 15 amino acids. The V end lost 1 base, the J end lost 0 bases, and 6 bases lay between the germline ends. Germline V CDR1 and CDR2: SGHAT, FQNNGV. The CDR3 DNA is TGTGCCAGCAGCTTAGGCAGGGCGAACACCGGGGAGCTGTTTTTT. Protein: CASSLGRANTGELFF.

The sample holds a few counts of this clone. The chain is built from TRBV15 and TRBJ2-1; the match to TRBD2 covers 15 bases. This CDR3 comprises 17 residues. Germline V CDR1 and CDR2: LNHNV, YYDKDF (reference sequence). Trimming removed 3 bases from V and 3 bases from J; junction bases left unmatched: 3. The CDR3: CATSSGLAGGHYNEQFF. In nucleotides, the CDR3 is TGTGCCACCAGCAGTGGACTAGCGGGGGGGCACTACAATGAGCAGTTCTTC.

The rearrangement links TRBV7-9 to TRBJ2-5, with TRBD1 identical over 9 bases. The CDR3 has 14 residues. V lost 5 bases, J lost 2 bases, and 3 bases stayed unmatched. The germline gives CDR1 SEHNR, CDR2 FQNEAQ (reference sequence). The CDR3 here is CASSPGTGQETQYF. The CDR3 DNA reads as TGTGCCAGCAGCCCGGGGACAGGGCAAGAGACCCAGTACTTC.

This chain uses TRBV3-1 (or the pseudogene TRBV3-2) with TRBJ2-7, with D possibly TRBD2 on 7 matching bases. Germline V gives CDR1 LGHDT, CDR2 YNNKEL (reference sequence). The V end was cut by 4 bases, the J end by 9 bases, with 13 bases between. The CDR3 spans 12 residues. In nucleotides, the CDR3 is TGTGCCAGCAGCCGCGAAAGGGGGGGGCAGTACTTC. Its protein product is CASSRERGGQYF.

The gene calls are TRBV11-2 and TRBJ2-1; 8 bases fit TRBD2. J lost 14 bases, V lost 1 base, and 7 bases had no gene match. CDR3 size: 13 residues. Per the germline V gene, CDR1 is SGHAT and CDR2 is FQNNGV. The CDR3 sequence is CASSLAGLAGKFF. The CDR3 region has the DNA TGTGCCAGCAGCTTAGCCGGCCTAGCGGGTAAGTTCTTC.

The gene calls are TRBV2 and TRBJ2-1, with D maybe TRBD2 (6 bases). Trimming stripped 5 bases from V and 14 bases from J, with 19 bases between. There are 13 residues in the CDR3. In germline, CDR1 is SNHLY, CDR2 FYNNEI. The CDR3 region has the DNA TGTGCCAGCAGTCCTCAAACGGGGGAGCGGGAGTTCTTC. Residues: CASSPQTGEREFF.

The table lists this clone with many counts. V gene TRBV9 combines with J gene TRBJ2-1; 8 bases are shared with TRBD2. The germline CDR1 and CDR2 sequences are SGDLS and YYNGEE. Trimming at V came to 6 bases and at J to 4 bases, leaving 9 bases not matched to a gene. The CDR3 is 15 residues long. CDR3 in amino acids: CASTPELAAYNEQFF. The CDR3 bases are TGTGCCAGCACCCCAGAACTAGCGGCTTACAATGAGCAGTTCTTC.

The chain has TRBV12-3 or TRBV12-4 and TRBJ2-5; D unclear. This CDR3 comprises 11 residues. V was pared by 4 bases and J by 2 bases, with 2 bases between. CDR3 in DNA: TGTGCCAGCAGTTCTCAAGAGACCCAGTACTTC. It encodes CASSSQETQYF.

The chain couples TRBV7-3 to TRBJ1-6; TRBD1 is a possible D gene (5 bases). This CDR3 spans 14 amino acids. The V gene lost 3 bases and the J gene lost 7 bases, with 10 bases spanning the gap. CDR1 is SGHTA and CDR2 is FQGTGA in the germline V gene. Written as DNA, the CDR3 is TGTGCCAGCAGCTTGGGGGGATCCAATTCACCCCTCCACTTT. Translated: CASSLGGSNSPLHF.

This clone was observed a single time. CDR3: CASSRDSLYEQYV. The CDR3 DNA is TGTGCCAGCAGCCGGGATAGCCTCTACGAGCAGTACGTC. The chain carries TRBV7-9 and TRBJ2-7; tentative D call: TRBD2 (5 bases). Germline V gene data show CDR1 as SEHNR and CDR2 as FQNEAQ (reference sequence). V shed 5 bases and J shed 3 bases, with 11 bases lying between them. This CDR3 comprises 13 residues.

The rearrangement joins TRBV7-2 to TRBJ2-5, with D possibly being TRBD2 (5 bases). CDR1 and CDR2 (germline): SGHTA, FQGNSA. Trimming cost V 1 base and J 5 bases, with 14 bases left between them. The length of the CDR3 is 15 residues. The CDR3 region has the DNA TGTGCCAGCAGCTTAGGTGCCATCCCGGGGGAGACCCAGTACTTC. Encoded protein: CASSLGAIPGETQYF.

There are many counts of this clone. V gene TRBV12-5 combines with J gene TRBJ1-3, with D uncertain. The CDR3 runs to 13 residues. Germline V gives CDR1 LGHNT, CDR2 FRNRAP. Trimming removed 5 bases from V and 0 bases from J, with 5 bases in between. The DNA of the CDR3 is TGTGCTAGTGGTGACATCTCTGGAAACACCATATATTTT. Its translation: CASGDISGNTIYF.

The sample holds one count of this clone. This chain links TRBV3-1 (or the pseudogene TRBV3-2) with TRBJ2-3; 8 bases line up with TRBD2. Trimming cost V 1 base and J 1 base; bases outside gene matches: 7. The V gene's germline CDR1 is LGHDT and CDR2 YNNKEL (reference sequence). The CDR3 runs 17 residues. CDR3 region: CASSQGASGSGTDTQYF. The CDR3 nucleotides are TGTGCCAGCAGCCAAGGGGCTAGCGGGTCAGGCACAGATACGCAGTATTTT.

The chain recombines TRBV5-1 with TRBJ1-4; D perhaps matches TRBD1 (6 bases). In germline, CDR1 is SGHRS, CDR2 YFSETQ. The CDR3 covers 14 residues. V gave up 7 bases and J gave up 7 bases, with 17 bases separating them. The CDR3 is CASGRETGSEKLFF. CDR3 sequence (DNA): TGCGCCAGCGGACGAGAGACAGGTTCTGAAAAACTGTTTTTT.

The rearrangement joins TRBV3-1 (or the pseudogene TRBV3-2) to TRBJ1-6; 9 bases agree with TRBD1. The CDR3 totals 15 residues. In germline, CDR1 is LGHDT, CDR2 YNNKEL (reference sequence). With 3 bases clipped from V and 9 bases from J, the junction kept 6 bases outside the gene matches. Here the CDR3 DNA reads TGTGCCAGCAGCCATGAGGGGACAGGGCGTTCACCCCTCCACTTT. Translation: CASSHEGTGRSPLHF.

V and J are TRBV6-5 and TRBJ2-3; the D is unclear. CDR1 MNHEY and CDR2 SVGAGI come from the germline V gene. V lost 2 bases and J lost 2, with 8 bases in between. The length of the CDR3 is 14 residues. CDR3 coding DNA: TGTGCCAGCAGTTACAGGCGGAACACAGATACGCAGTATTTT. Its protein is CASSYRRNTDTQYF.

V is TRBV9 and J is TRBJ1-4, with 10 bases fitting TRBD1. The V gene end was trimmed by 0 bases and the J gene end by 3 bases; junction bases not matched to a gene: 5. The CDR3 runs 17 residues. Germline loops: CDR1 SGDLS, CDR2 YYNGEE. The CDR3 DNA reads TGTGCCAGCAGCGTAGGGCTCGGACAGGGGGCTAATGAAAAACTGTTTTTT. It encodes CASSVGLGQGANEKLFF.

V gene TRBV6-2 or TRBV6-3 combines with J gene TRBJ1-5; possible D gene TRBD1, 5 bases. The CDR3 sequence is 13 residues long. Germline values: CDR1 MNHEY, CDR2 SVGEGT. With 3 bases removed from V and 11 bases from J, the gap between germline ends came to 14 bases. This chain's CDR3 is CASSYGGAASQHF. For the CDR3, the DNA is TGTGCCAGCAGTTATGGCGGGGCCGCGTCCCAGCATTTT.

CDR3 region: CASRSGTFDPEQYV. CDR3 coding DNA: TGTGCCAGCAGATCCGGGACATTTGACCCGGAGCAGTACGTC. The chain carries TRBV5-4 and TRBJ2-7; a weak D match, TRBD1 (6 bases). The V gene's germline CDR1 is SGHNT and CDR2 YYREEE (reference sequence). Trimming shortened V by 5 bases and J by 7 bases, and 19 bases separated the two germline ends. The length of the CDR3 is 14 residues.

The chain employs TRBV6-6 and TRBJ2-3; 8 positions match TRBD2. The length of the CDR3 is 15 residues. The trim removed 7 bases at V and 0 bases at J, leaving 6 bases unmatched. Germline CDR1 MNHNY, CDR2 SVGAGI (reference sequence). The CDR3 protein is CASTDVAGSTDTQYF. The CDR3 region has the DNA TGTGCCAGCACCGACGTAGCGGGAAGCACAGATACGCAGTATTTT.

This chain uses TRBV29-1 with TRBJ2-7; D might be TRBD2 (8 bases). Germline V gene data show CDR1 as SQVTM and CDR2 as ANQGSEA. CDR3 length: 15 residues. Trimming cost V 6 bases and J 3 bases, with 21 bases left between them. The CDR3 spells CSVGGGETGNYEQYF. The CDR3, as DNA: TGCAGCGTCGGGGGGGGTGAGACAGGGAACTACGAGCAGTACTTC.

This chain joins TRBV18 and TRBJ2-5; 7 bases are a match to TRBD1. Germline assignment: CDR1 KGHSH and CDR2 LQKENI. V was pared by 6 bases and J by 4 bases, with 5 bases of the junction left unmatched. CDR3 length: 13 residues. CDR3 DNA: TGTGCCAGCTCGCCGACAGGGTCAGAGACCCAGTACTTC. It encodes CASSPTGSETQYF.

V is TRBV10-3 and J is TRBJ1-5, with TRBD1 matching 7 bases. CDR1 and CDR2 from the germline V gene are ENHRY and SYGVKD. CDR3 length: 14 amino acids. V was pared by 6 bases and J by 7 bases, with 9 bases of the junction left unmatched. This CDR3 is CAISTGAAEQPQHF. The CDR3 DNA reads TGTGCCATCAGCACAGGGGCCGCTGAGCAGCCCCAGCATTTT.

In this sample, this clone turned up a few times. This chain uses TRBV11-2 with TRBJ1-4; D not certain. V was clipped by 1 base and J by 0 bases, with 12 bases between them. Germline-derived CDR1 and CDR2 are SGHAT and FQNNGV. The CDR3 consists of 17 residues. CDR3 sequence (DNA): TGTGCCAGCAGCTTAGTCCCGGGTTGGGCAACTAATGAAAAACTGTTTTTT. Translating gives CASSLVPGWATNEKLFF.

The J gene is TRBJ1-2, the V gene TRBV7-3; TRBD1 matches at 10 bases. The CDR3 is 15 amino acids. The junction had 6 bases not matched to a gene; V was cut back by 4 bases and J by 4 bases. The germline CDR1 and CDR2 sequences are SGHTA and FQGTGA. In DNA, the CDR3 is TGTGCCAGCAGCTCCCGACAGGGGGCCATCTATGGCTACACCTTC. Its translation: CASSSRQGAIYGYTF.

This chain uses TRBV15 with TRBJ2-5; the D gene is possibly TRBD1 (5 bases). This CDR3 is built from 13 residues. Germline V CDR1 and CDR2: LNHNV, YYDKDF (reference sequence). Trimming removed 11 bases at V and 5 bases at J, with 18 bases between. In nucleotides, the CDR3 is TGTGCCGCCTCAGCCGTAGGGGTGGAGACCCAGTACTTC. Amino acid sequence: CAASAVGVETQYF.

The chain combines TRBV6-2 or TRBV6-3 with TRBJ2-1, with 9 positions matching TRBD1. The CDR3 length is 15 residues. Trimming at V came to 6 bases and at J to 2 bases, leaving 5 bases not matched to a gene. Germline CDR1 reads MNHEY; CDR2 reads SVGEGT. This CDR3 is CASSPRDRAYNEQFF. The CDR3, as DNA: TGTGCCAGCAGCCCCCGGGACAGGGCCTACAATGAGCAGTTCTTC.

The chain is built from TRBV5-1 and TRBJ2-3, with TRBD2 identical over 11 bases. V dropped 2 bases and J dropped 2; count of bases not matched to a gene: 4. This CDR3 contains 16 residues. Germline V gene lookup returns CDR1 SGHRS and CDR2 YFSETQ. In DNA, the CDR3 is TGCGCCAGCAGCTTCGGTAGCGGGGGGGCCACAGATACGCAGTATTTT. This gives the protein CASSFGSGGATDTQYF.